These 17 T cell receptor beta chains share one sample of origin, sequenced in a study of blood T cell repertoires in COVID-19 (dated by TCRdb to about 2020). The library was obtained by the immunoSEQ multiplex PCR assay. TCRdb re-hosts the immuneACCESS table, in-frame sequences only. Its copies lack some clones; in the studies checked, an unresolved V gene accounts for under half of them, and the cause for the rest is not known. In all, the sample holds around 26,000 clones, and roughly 90% of those were seen once. Less than 3.5% of the sample goes to the ten largest clones. The sample comprised peripheral blood. The receptors were sampled from a human donor in a cohort sampled during active COVID-19.

V and J are TRBV19 and TRBJ2-7; D might be TRBD1 (6 bases). The CDR3 totals 15 residues. The germline V and J ends were trimmed by 6 bases and 2 bases, with 17 bases remaining between them. The V gene's germline CDR1 is LNHDA and CDR2 SQIVND (reference sequence). CDR3 sequence (DNA): TGTGCCAGTAGCCTCGGCGGGCAGGGGCCCTACGAGCAGTACTTC. Protein: CASSLGGQGPYEQYF. The variable domain in full, completed from reference TRBV19 and TRBJ2-7, reads DGGITQSPKYLFRKEGQNVTLSCEQNLNHDAMYWYRQDPGQGLRLIYYSQIVNDFQKGDIAEGYSVSREKKESFPLTVTSAQKNPTAFYLCASSLGGQGPYEQYFGPGTRLTVT.

This clone is a singleton in its sample. The chain carries TRBV5-1 and TRBJ2-5; 9 nucleotides agree with TRBD1. This CDR3 is 14 amino acids long. Per germline, CDR1 SGHRS and CDR2 YFSETQ. The V gene end was trimmed by 0 bases and the J gene end by 5 bases; junction bases not matched to a gene: 2. CDR3: CASSLVGQGETQYF. In nucleotides, the CDR3 is TGCGCCAGCAGCTTGGTTGGACAGGGGGAGACCCAGTACTTC.

This chain connects TRBV18 to TRBJ1-1; D ambiguous. Germline CDR1 KGHSH, CDR2 LQKENI. The V gene lost 3 bases and the J gene lost 5 bases, with 10 bases spanning the gap. The length of the CDR3 is 13 residues. Written as DNA, the CDR3 is TGTGCCAGCTCACCCCGGCGCGGGACTGAAGCTTTCTTT. Translated: CASSPRRGTEAFF. Filled out from reference TRBV18 and TRBJ1-1, the complete variable domain reads NAGVMQNPRHLVRRRGQEARLRCSPMKGHSHVYWYRQLPEEGLKFMVYLQKENIIDESGMPKERFSAEFPKEGPSILRIQQVVRGDSAAYFCASSPRRGTEAFFGQGTRLTVV.

This chain links TRBV2 with TRBJ1-1, with D maybe TRBD1 (6 bases). The CDR3 runs to 13 residues. The germline gives CDR1 SNHLY, CDR2 FYNNEI. Trimming took 7 bases from V and 5 from J, leaving 14 bases between them. CDR3 loop: CASNAGVVTEAFF. In DNA, the CDR3 is TGTGCCAGCAATGCAGGGGTGGTAACTGAAGCTTTCTTT.

CDR3 residues: CASRGTGAMYEQYF. CDR3 DNA sequence: TGCGCCAGCAGAGGGACAGGTGCCATGTACGAGCAGTACTTC. The V and J genes are TRBV10-2 and TRBJ2-7; 8 positions agree with TRBD1. Per germline, CDR1 WSHSY and CDR2 SAAADI. Unmatched junction bases numbered 8, after V lost 6 bases and J lost 4 bases. This CDR3 contains 14 residues.

V gene TRBV6-5 combines with J gene TRBJ1-2, with D perhaps TRBD1 (6 bases). The CDR3 is made up of 14 amino acids. With 8 bases removed from V and 5 bases from J, the gap between germline ends came to 18 bases. The germline V gene has CDR1 MNHEY and CDR2 SVGAGI. Written as DNA, the CDR3 is TGTGCCAGCCTGAAACGGGACATAGATTATGGCTACACCTTC. Protein product: CASLKRDIDYGYTF.

The chain combines TRBV6-2 or TRBV6-3 with TRBJ1-2, with a possible D match to TRBD1 (5 bases). Germline-derived CDR1 and CDR2 are MNHEY and SVGEGT. The V gene lost 3 bases and the J gene lost 2 bases, with 13 bases spanning the gap. This CDR3 region has 15 residues. The CDR3 here is CASSYYPGQNYGYTF. As DNA, the CDR3 is TGTGCCAGCAGTTATTATCCAGGGCAAAACTATGGCTACACCTTC.

The chain has TRBV7-3 and TRBJ1-3; possibly TRBD1 for D (5 bases). The CDR3 sequence is 15 residues long. CDR1 is SGHTA and CDR2 is FQGTGA in the germline V gene. The V gene lost 5 bases and the J gene lost 0 bases, with 11 bases spanning the gap. DNA of the CDR3: TGTGCCAGCAGCCCGTACGGGGGCTCTGGAAACACCATATATTTT. The encoded protein is CASSPYGGSGNTIYF.

V gene TRBV24-1 combines with J gene TRBJ2-1; D is perhaps TRBD2 (5 bases). Trimming cost V 1 base and J 7 bases, with 7 bases left between them. The CDR3 totals 13 residues. Per germline, CDR1 KGHDR and CDR2 SFDVKD. CDR3 protein: CATSDFGVNEQFF. As DNA, the CDR3 is TGTGCCACCAGTGATTTCGGGGTAAATGAGCAGTTCTTC.

The V and J genes are TRBV29-1 and TRBJ1-1; D possibly corresponds to TRBD1 (6 bases). V gave up 1 base and J gave up 7 bases, with 16 bases separating them. Germline assignment: CDR1 SQVTM and CDR2 ANQGSEA. This CDR3 has 14 residues. The CDR3 nucleotides are TGCAGCGTTGAAGCCCTGACCGTAGGGGGTGAAGCTTTCTTT. It specifies CSVEALTVGGEAFF.

V is TRBV18 and J is TRBJ2-1, with TRBD1 identical over 10 bases. This CDR3 is built from 16 residues. Germline CDR1 is KGHSH and CDR2 is LQKENI. V gave up 3 bases and J gave up 4 bases; unmatched junction bases: 6. CDR3 in DNA: TGTGCCAGCTCACCTCCGGGACAGGGGTTATACAATGAGCAGTTCTTC. Its translation is CASSPPGQGLYNEQFF. The variable domain in full, completed from reference TRBV18 and TRBJ2-1, reads NAGVMQNPRHLVRRRGQEARLRCSPMKGHSHVYWYRQLPEEGLKFMVYLQKENIIDESGMPKERFSAEFPKEGPSILRIQQVVRGDSAAYFCASSPPGQGLYNEQFFGPGTRLTVL.

The rearrangement uses TRBV6-6 and TRBJ2-3; a weak D match, TRBD2 (5 bases). Germline V gives CDR1 MNHNY, CDR2 SVGAGI (reference sequence). The V end lost 0 bases, the J end lost 3 bases, and 10 bases lay between the germline ends. The CDR3 has 15 amino acids. DNA of the CDR3: TGTGCCAGCAGTTACTCCCGGGGTGGGACAGATACGCAGTATTTT. As protein: CASSYSRGGTDTQYF.

The J gene is TRBJ1-6, the V gene TRBV10-2, with no clear D. The germline V gene encodes CDR1 WSHSY and CDR2 SAAADI. The CDR3 loop spans 15 amino acids. Trimming shortened V by 3 bases and J by 6 bases, and 12 bases separated the two germline ends. The CDR3 sequence is CASSESPRSNSPLHF. The CDR3 DNA follows: TGCGCCAGCAGTGAAAGCCCGAGGAGTAATTCACCCCTCCACTTT.

The V gene is TRBV2, the J gene TRBJ1-4; D may be TRBD1 (5 bases). Germline CDR1 SNHLY, CDR2 FYNNEI. CDR3 length equals 12 residues. The V and J ends lost 4 bases and 5 bases respectively, with 5 bases between them. Written as DNA, the CDR3 is TGTGCCAGCAGTGGACAGAATGAAAAACTGTTTTTT. This codes for CASSGQNEKLFF.

This clone is a singleton in its sample. V and J are TRBV18 and TRBJ1-2; 7 bases are shared with TRBD1. Germline CDR1 and CDR2: KGHSH and LQKENI. The CDR3 is 13 residues long. After removal of 5 bases from V and 8 bases from J, the junction contained 8 bases not matched to a gene. CDR3 DNA: TGTGCCAGCTCATTTGACAGGGTCTCCGGCTACACCTTC. This encodes CASSFDRVSGYTF. The full variable domain, in which reference TRBV18 and TRBJ1-2 provide the parts outside the CDR3, is NAGVMQNPRHLVRRRGQEARLRCSPMKGHSHVYWYRQLPEEGLKFMVYLQKENIIDESGMPKERFSAEFPKEGPSILRIQQVVRGDSAAYFCASSFDRVSGYTFGSGTRLTVV.

The chain joins TRBV5-1 to TRBJ2-5, with D tentatively TRBD2 (5 bases). The CDR3 sequence is 13 residues long. Germline assignment: CDR1 SGHRS and CDR2 YFSETQ. V lost 4 bases and J lost 3, with 10 bases in between. In DNA, the CDR3 is TGCGCCAGCAGCCACGCCGGGGAAGAGACCCAGTACTTC. Amino acid sequence: CASSHAGEETQYF.

The CDR3, as DNA: TGTGCCAGCTCGGACAGGGGCGAAAATGAGCAGTTCTTC. Its translation: CASSDRGENEQFF. The chain uses TRBV27 and TRBJ2-1; 9 positions agree with TRBD1. Germline V CDR1 and CDR2: MNHEY, SMNVEV (reference sequence). The length of the CDR3 is 13 residues. Trimming at V came to 8 bases and at J to 7 bases, leaving 6 bases not matched to a gene.